A selection of T cell receptor beta chains follows, all from one sample in a study of T cells expressing NK-cell markers. Following a re-call of the 5' RACE reads, TCRdb has one entry per CDR3 protein and lacks DNA. Its table lists roughly 420,000 distinct CDR3 sequences. The specimen was blood T cells: a sorted CD56 or NKG2C T cell subset, CD4+ or CD8+ T cells, or bulk PBMC T cells (not recorded which). The receptors here all came from a woman between 18 and 70 years old in good health. The CDR3 runs from the conserved cysteine through the conserved F or W.

TRBJ2-7,TRBV6-6,CASSSDLDEQYF
TRBJ2-6,TRBV12-3/TRBV12-4,CASSPSWTSTGANVLTF
TRBJ2-7,TRBV7-9,CASSLARGGGSNYEQYF
TRBJ2-5,TRBV20-1,CSASDGTFQETQYF
TRBJ2-4,TRBV20-1,CSARTGRSLAKNIQYF
TRBJ1-1,TRBV19,CASAVGIWNTEAFF
TRBJ2-2,TRBV15,CATSPGMAGTGELFF
TRBJ2-5,TRBV29-1,CSVEEWGDLQETQYF
TRBJ1-1,TRBV28,CASKTGVPEAFF
TRBJ1-2,TRBV7-9,CASTLRQANYGYTF
TRBJ1-3,TRBV3-1,CASTLRMTGNTIYF
TRBJ2-1,TRBV20-1,CSARPSARGPSFEQFF
TRBJ2-3,TRBV12-3/TRBV12-4,CASSPGASTDTQYF
TRBJ1-1,TRBV27,CASSLRQTSNTEAFF
TRBJ2-1,TRBV12-3/TRBV12-4,CASSLLAGGTFF
TRBJ2-2,TRBV10-3,CAISDQAGELFF
TRBJ2-4,TRBV20-1,CSARRVGEAKNIQYF
TRBJ1-2,TRBV4-3,CASSQDGVTGGGYTF
TRBJ2-5,TRBV10-3,CAISPLGETQYF
TRBJ2-3,TRBV20-1,CSAKGLAGGRGSTDTQYF
TRBJ1-1,TRBV11-2,CASSLTPETEAFF
TRBJ2-5,TRBV3-1,CASSQVYLQTQYF
TRBJ1-1,TRBV6-2/TRBV6-3,CASRLGVSGTEAFF
TRBJ1-6,TRBV6-5,CASSYGGSSYNSPLHF
TRBJ2-7,TRBV6-1,CASSKHPGLASEQYF
TRBJ1-4,TRBV5-5,CASGPGGPNEKLFF
TRBJ2-3,TRBV7-9,CASSRKRMGDTDTQYF
TRBJ2-6,TRBV6-1,CASSPGTLGANVLTF
TRBJ2-1,TRBV4-1,CASSQGSGFTYNEQFF